This is a list of T cell receptor beta chains from one sample in a study of vaccination and CD4 T cells after COVID-19. Using its own MiXCR run on the PCR reads, TCRdb lists one record per CDR3 protein. The data hold about 7,000 distinct CDR3 sequences, with about 79% observed a single time. The antigens these receptors bind are not known. The specimen was CD4+ T cells from blood, cultured in vitro. These receptors were collected from a human donor who had recovered from COVID-19. Both conserved end residues are part of each CDR3. Each record gives: J gene, V gene, clone size, D gene, CDR3 protein, CDR3 DNA. A D gene is named only where the DNA matches it firmly. Clone size appears in some rows only: once, few, many, or a class for an expanded clone.

TRBJ1-5 | TRBV27 | - | TRBD1 | CASSLRTGGFEVQPQHF | TGTGCCAGCAGTCTTCGGACAGGGGGGTTTGAAGTTCAGCCCCAGCATTTT
TRBJ2-5 | TRBV20-1 | - | - | CSAGGTVQETQYF | TGCAGTGCTGGAGGGACTGTACAAGAGACCCAGTACTTC
TRBJ1-6 | TRBV27 | - | TRBD1 | CVSSWKGQSKTLSSYNSPLHF | TGTGTCAGCTCTTGGAAGGGACAGTCGAAAACTCTGAGCTCCTATAATTCACCCCTCCACTTT
TRBJ2-7 | TRBV28 | - | TRBD2 | CASSSLAGGSGRNEQYF | TGTGCCAGCAGTTCCCTAGCAGGGGGTAGCGGGAGGAACGAGCAGTACTTC
TRBJ2-3 | TRBV6-2/TRBV6-3 | - | TRBD2 | CASNKGLAGRDTQYF | TGTGCCAGCAATAAGGGACTAGCGGGGCGCGATACGCAGTATTTT
TRBJ2-7 | TRBV5-1 | once | TRBD2 | CASSLQTSGPYEQYF | TGCGCCAGCAGCTTGCAGACTAGCGGACCCTACGAGCAGTACTTC
TRBJ2-7 | TRBV19 | few | - | CASSQGAGAAEQYF | TGTGCCAGTAGTCAAGGGGCGGGGGCGGCCGAGCAGTACTTC
TRBJ2-1 | TRBV7-2 | - | TRBD2 | CASSSRTSANEQFF | TGTGCCAGCAGCTCCCGGACTAGTGCCAATGAGCAGTTCTTC
TRBJ1-2 | TRBV12-3/TRBV12-4 | once | TRBD1 | CASSLQGADYGYTF | TGTGCCAGCAGTTTACAGGGGGCGGACTATGGCTACACCTTC
TRBJ2-7 | TRBV27 | - | TRBD2 | CASRTRDGGRNEQYF | TGTGCCAGCCGGACAAGGGATGGCGGGAGAAACGAGCAGTACTTC
TRBJ1-1 | TRBV5-4 | large | - | CASSLELANTEAFF | TGTGCCAGCAGCTTGGAACTTGCGAACACTGAAGCTTTCTTT
TRBJ2-7 | TRBV18 | - | TRBD2 | CASSPPWAGAEQYF | TGTGCCAGCTCACCCCCATGGGCGGGAGCCGAGCAGTACTTC
TRBJ2-3 | TRBV5-5 | - | - | CASSPPASAIARPDTQYF | TGTGCCAGCAGCCCCCCCGCTAGCGCAATCGCACGCCCAGATACGCAGTATTTT
TRBJ1-4 | TRBV5-1 | - | - | CASSLLPATNEKLFF | TGCGCCAGCAGCCTGTTACCAGCGACTAATGAAAAACTGTTTTTT
TRBJ2-5 | TRBV6-1 | - | - | CASSPSPGRETQYF | TGTGCCAGCAGCCCTTCGCCCGGAAGAGAGACCCAGTACTTC
TRBJ2-3 | TRBV23-1 | - | - | CASSRQSTDTQYF | TGCGCCAGCAGTCGCCAGTCCACAGATACGCAGTATTTT
TRBJ1-3 | TRBV6-1 | - | - | CASSSRNTIYF | TGTGCCAGCAGCAGCCGAAACACCATATATTTT
TRBJ1-5 | TRBV10-1 | once | TRBD1 | CASSDFDRVRQPQHF | TGCGCCAGCAGTGACTTCGACAGGGTAAGACAGCCCCAGCATTTT
TRBJ1-1 | TRBV7-3 | - | - | CASSLGQGMMNTEAFF | TGTGCCAGCAGCTTAGGGCAGGGGATGATGAACACTGAAGCTTTCTTT
TRBJ1-2 | TRBV11-2 | - | TRBD1 | CASRPTGFNYGYTF | TGTGCCAGCAGGCCGACAGGGTTCAACTATGGCTACACCTTC
TRBJ2-7 | TRBV6-1 | - | TRBD2 | CASNPQGPGGYEQYF | TGTGCCAGCAATCCACAGGGTCCGGGGGGGTACGAGCAGTACTTC
TRBJ2-1 | TRBV4-3 | - | TRBD2 | CASSQGLAGGTNEQFF | TGCGCCAGCAGCCAAGGACTAGCGGGGGGGACAAATGAGCAGTTCTTC
TRBJ2-7 | TRBV20-1 | - | TRBD1 | CSASQEGTASYEQYF | TGCAGTGCTTCCCAAGAGGGGACAGCCTCCTACGAGCAGTACTTC
TRBJ2-7 | TRBV5-1 | once | - | CASSLVGTTAAEQYF | TGCGCCAGCAGCTTGGTTGGGACGACGGCGGCCGAGCAGTACTTC
TRBJ1-2 | TRBV29-1 | - | TRBD1 | CSVEGQGGGYTF | TGCAGCGTTGAAGGACAGGGGGGAGGCTACACCTTC
TRBJ1-6 | TRBV7-9 | - | - | CASSFGGIFNSPLHF | TGTGCCAGCAGCTTTGGGGGGATTTTTAATTCACCCCTCCACTTT
TRBJ2-7 | TRBV24-1 | - | - | CATSEARSSYEQYF | TGTGCCACCAGTGAGGCCAGGAGCTCCTACGAGCAGTACTTC
TRBJ2-7 | TRBV7-3 | - | - | CASSSYYYAIYEQYF | TGTGCCAGCAGCTCATATTACTACGCCATCTACGAGCAGTACTTC
TRBJ2-1 | TRBV7-6 | - | - | CASSLGRPSYNEQFF | TGTGCCAGCAGCTTAGGACGCCCCTCCTACAATGAGCAGTTCTTC
TRBJ2-7 | TRBV6-5 | few | TRBD1 | CASSYSPTGNEQYF | TGTGCCAGCAGTTACTCCCCGACAGGGAACGAGCAGTACTTC
TRBJ1-1 | TRBV6-5 | once | - | CASSYGGTEAFF | TGTGCCAGCAGTTATGGGGGGACTGAAGCTTTCTTT
TRBJ1-6 | TRBV6-1 | - | - | CASSEDLGGAPLHF | TGTGCCAGCAGTGAAGACCTAGGGGGTGCACCCCTCCACTTT
TRBJ1-1 | TRBV12-3/TRBV12-4 | - | TRBD1 | CASRPRDSNLGDTEAFF | TGTGCCAGCAGGCCCCGGGACAGCAACCTTGGGGACACTGAAGCTTTCTTT
TRBJ1-1 | TRBV20-1 | - | - | CSALDGNTEAFF | TGCAGTGCCCTCGACGGGAACACTGAAGCTTTCTTT
TRBJ2-6 | TRBV24-1 | - | TRBD1 | CATSDQTGVGANVLTF | TGTGCCACCAGTGATCAAACAGGGGTCGGGGCCAACGTCCTGACTTTC
TRBJ1-3 | TRBV28 | - | - | CASSLLANSGNTIYF | TGTGCCAGCAGTTTACTGGCCAACTCTGGAAACACCATATATTTT
TRBJ1-6 | TRBV2 | large | TRBD1 | CASSGTGERSPLHF | TGTGCCAGCAGCGGGACAGGGGAGCGATCACCCCTCCACTTT
TRBJ2-7 | TRBV2 | few | - | CASEGLSFEQYF | TGTGCCAGCGAAGGCCTGTCCTTCGAGCAGTACTTC
TRBJ1-5 | TRBV20-1 | - | TRBD1 | CSARDPGRGLRNQPQHF | TGCAGTGCTAGAGACCCCGGGAGGGGGCTGAGAAATCAGCCCCAGCATTTT
TRBJ2-5 | TRBV19 | - | TRBD1 | CASSPTGVQETQYF | TGTGCCAGTAGTCCCACAGGGGTTCAAGAGACCCAGTACTTC
TRBJ2-7 | TRBV28 | few | TRBD1 | CASSLQGAYYEQYF | TGTGCCAGCAGTTTACAGGGGGCTTACTACGAGCAGTACTTC
TRBJ1-1 | TRBV18 | - | - | CASSANPQPNTEAFF | TGTGCCAGCTCAGCGAACCCGCAGCCGAACACTGAAGCTTTCTTT
TRBJ2-7 | TRBV4-1 | - | TRBD2 | CASSQVGLAGPSLF | TGCGCCAGCAGCCAAGTAGGTCTAGCGGGGCCCTCTCTCTTC
TRBJ2-7 | TRBV6-1 | - | TRBD2 | CASRRGTSGSSYEQYF | TGTGCCAGCAGGCGAGGGACTAGCGGGAGCTCCTACGAGCAGTACTTC
TRBJ2-2 | TRBV27 | - | - | CASSYPSGVDTGELFF | TGTGCCAGCAGTTACCCCTCCGGGGTCGACACCGGGGAGCTGTTTTTT
TRBJ2-1 | TRBV4-3 | - | TRBD2 | CASSIQRGGSYNEQFF | TGCGCCAGCAGCATACAGCGGGGGGGCTCCTACAATGAGCAGTTCTTC
TRBJ1-1 | TRBV19 | - | - | CASSMSGLVEAFF | TGTGCCAGTAGTATGTCAGGGTTGGTTGAAGCTTTCTTT
TRBJ1-6 | TRBV19 | few | - | CASSISPGGPGSPLHF | TGTGCCAGTAGTATCTCCCCGGGCGGGCCGGGATCACCCCTCCACTTT
TRBJ1-4 | TRBV19 | - | - | CASSPGTWGKLFF | TGTGCCAGTAGTCCCGGGACGTGGGGAAAACTGTTTTTT
TRBJ1-5 | TRBV6-2/TRBV6-3 | - | - | CASNPGATFGPQHF | TGTGCCAGCAATCCGGGGGCCACCTTTGGGCCCCAGCATTTT